The 27 T cell receptor beta chains presented below share a single source sample, sequenced in a study of response to subunit inactivated influenza vaccine. TCRdb processed the RT-PCR reads anew with MiXCR; each CDR3 protein has one entry. This table holds around 530,000 distinct CDR3 sequences, about 11% found once. The source material was PBMCs from blood, sampled on the day of vaccination. The receptors originated from a man between 50 and 59 years old who received an inactivated influenza vaccine.

The rearrangement joins TRBV6-2 or TRBV6-3 to TRBJ2-4; no clear D. Germline lookup yields CDR1 MNHEY and CDR2 SVGEGT. The CDR3 consists of 18 residues. Trimming left V 6 bases short and J 2 bases short, with 23 bases between. The CDR3 DNA reads as TGTGCCAGCAGCCGACACCCTTCGCTGCCCCTACCCAAAAACATTCAGTACTTC. This gives the protein CASSRHPSLPLPKNIQYF.

This clonotype came up a few times. V is TRBV5-1 and J is TRBJ2-1; 9 bases line up with TRBD1. The V gene end was trimmed by 2 bases and the J gene end by 4 bases; junction bases not matched to a gene: 7. This CDR3 comprises 16 residues. CDR1 and CDR2 from the germline V gene are SGHRS and YFSETQ. This CDR3 reads CASSLEDRGSYNEQFF. For the CDR3, the DNA is TGCGCCAGCAGCTTAGAGGACAGGGGAAGTTACAATGAGCAGTTCTTC.

This rearrangement joins TRBV3-1 to TRBJ2-1, with D uncertain. In germline, CDR1 is LGHDT, CDR2 YNNKEL (reference sequence). Trimming stripped 5 bases from V and 7 bases from J, with 12 bases between. The CDR3 is 13 residues long. CDR3 region: CASSYPPRNEQFF. The CDR3 DNA reads as TGTGCCAGCAGCTATCCTCCCAGGAATGAGCAGTTCTTC.

This clonotype was found a few times. The V gene is TRBV7-2, the J gene TRBJ2-2; possible D gene TRBD1, 5 bases. The CDR3 spans 14 residues. From germline, CDR1 is SGHTA and CDR2 FQGNSA. V shed 7 bases and J shed 4 bases, with 13 bases lying between them. In DNA form, the CDR3 reads TGTGCCAGCAACCAGGCAGGGTTCACCGGGGAGCTGTTTTTT. Protein: CASNQAGFTGELFF.

This clonotype appeared many times. The chain couples TRBV6-5 to TRBJ1-1; no clear D. Looked up from germline, CDR1 is MNHEY and CDR2 is SVGAGI. This CDR3 comprises 15 residues. V lost 0 bases, J lost 0 bases, and 8 bases lay in between. For the CDR3, the DNA is TGTGCCAGCAGTTACTCGATCTCGATGAACACTGAAGCTTTCTTT. Translating it yields CASSYSISMNTEAFF.

This clonotype was picked up many times. The chain has TRBV30 and TRBJ1-6; D is possibly TRBD1 (6 bases). The CDR3 covers 15 residues. CDR1 is GTSNPN, CDR2 SVGIG, per germline (reference sequence). V shed 0 bases and J shed 9 bases, with 15 bases lying between them. The CDR3, as DNA: TGTGCCTGGAGTGTACAGGGAGGGGACGCTTCACCCCTCCACTTT. Amino acid sequence: CAWSVQGGDASPLHF. The full variable domain, rest sourced from reference TRBV30 and TRBJ1-6, is SQTIHQWPATLVQPVGSPLSLECTVEGTSNPNLYWYRQAAGRGLQLLFYSVGIGQISSEVPQNLSASRPQDRQFILSSKKLLLSDSGFYLCAWSVQGGDASPLHFGNGTRLTVT.

This clonotype was recorded at least ten times. In nucleotides, the CDR3 is TGTGCCAGCAGTGCGCTGACAGGGGTTGGGCTGAACACTGAAGCTTTCTTT. Translated, it gives CASSALTGVGLNTEAFF. V gene TRBV28 combines with J gene TRBJ1-1; 8 nucleotides match TRBD1. Trimming cost V 5 bases and J 0 bases; bases outside gene matches: 11. This CDR3 comprises 17 residues. CDR1 and CDR2 from the germline V gene are MDHEN and SYDVKM.

In this sample, this clonotype turned up many times. V usage is TRBV6-2 or TRBV6-3 and J usage is TRBJ2-1, with 11 bases matching TRBD2. The CDR3 spans 18 residues. Germline loops: CDR1 MNHEY, CDR2 SVGEGT. The trim removed 2 bases at V and 1 base at J, leaving 7 bases unmatched. DNA for the CDR3: TGTGCCAGCAGTTACCCAACTAGCGGGGGCGCGTCCTACAATGAGCAGTTCTTC. Residues: CASSYPTSGGASYNEQFF.

The V and J genes are TRBV9 and TRBJ2-5, with 7 bases fitting TRBD1. The CDR3 spans 16 residues. CDR1 is SGDLS, CDR2 YYNGEE, per germline. V was clipped by 4 bases and J by 0 bases; unmatched bases: 9. CDR3 DNA sequence: TGTGCCAGCAGCCCTCAAAGTGGGACAGACCAAGAGACCCAGTACTTC. Protein: CASSPQSGTDQETQYF.

This clonotype was seen a few times. The genes are TRBV6-1 and TRBJ1-3; no firm D call. This CDR3 has 15 amino acids. The germline gives CDR1 MNHNS, CDR2 SASEGT. Trimming pared 4 bases from V and 0 bases from J, leaving 10 bases between. CDR3 loop: CASSGQLSSGNTIYF. DNA of the CDR3: TGTGCCAGCAGTGGTCAGCTAAGCTCTGGAAACACCATATATTTT.

This clonotype was observed a few times. The chain is built from TRBV7-2 and TRBJ1-2, with TRBD1 matching 8 bases. CDR3 length: 13 amino acids. The germline V gene encodes CDR1 SGHTA and CDR2 FQGNSA. With 1 base clipped from V and 8 bases from J, the junction kept 3 bases outside the gene matches. Here the CDR3 reads CASSLGQGTGYTF. The CDR3 bases are TGTGCCAGCAGCTTAGGACAGGGGACCGGCTACACCTTC.

The rearrangement joins TRBV18 to TRBJ2-3; 10 bases are shared with TRBD2. After removal of 3 bases from V and 6 bases from J, the junction contained 6 bases not matched to a gene. Germline lookup yields CDR1 KGHSH and CDR2 LQKENI. The CDR3 runs to 15 residues. The DNA of the CDR3 is TGTGCCAGCTCACCGGTAGCGGGGGGATCGGATACGCAGTATTTT. Encoded protein: CASSPVAGGSDTQYF.

V is TRBV5-6 and J is TRBJ1-2; D remains ambiguous. Per germline, CDR1 SGHDT and CDR2 YYEEEE. The CDR3 covers 15 residues. Trimming shortened V by 1 base and J by 2 bases, and 12 bases separated the two germline ends. CDR3 residues: CASSLNRRANYGYTF. The CDR3 nucleotides read TGTGCCAGCAGCTTGAACCGGAGGGCGAACTATGGCTACACCTTC.

This clonotype has a count of ten or more. The chain combines TRBV5-5 with TRBJ2-1, with TRBD2 identical over 11 bases. V shed 0 bases and J 3 bases; nucleotides not matched to a gene: 2. Per the germline V gene, CDR1 is SGHKS and CDR2 is YYEKEE (reference sequence). The CDR3 has 16 amino acids. The CDR3 region is CASSLEGTSGYNEQFF. In DNA form, the CDR3 reads TGTGCCAGCAGCTTGGAAGGGACTAGCGGCTACAATGAGCAGTTCTTC.

This clonotype occurred a few times. The chain combines TRBV20-1 with TRBJ2-3; TRBD2 aligns across 13 bases. The CDR3 is 15 residues long. With 5 bases clipped from V and 4 bases from J, the junction kept 6 bases outside the gene matches. From germline, CDR1 is DFQATT and CDR2 SNEGSKA (reference sequence). CDR3 region: CSASRTSGGPDTQYF. The CDR3 bases are TGCAGTGCTTCCCGGACTAGCGGGGGCCCAGATACGCAGTATTTT.

This clonotype showed up many times. The chain employs TRBV12-3 or TRBV12-4 and TRBJ2-5; D is uncertain. CDR3 length: 11 amino acids. The V end lost 7 bases, the J end lost 3 bases, and 6 bases lay between the germline ends. The CDR3 DNA reads TGTGCCAGCACCCTAGAAGAGACCCAGTACTTC. It yields the protein CASTLEETQYF.

This clonotype was observed a handful of times. The rearrangement joins TRBV6-2 or TRBV6-3 to TRBJ2-2, with 9 bases fitting TRBD2. V shed 6 bases, J shed 2 bases, and the junction held 4 bases outside the gene matches. The CDR3 has 15 amino acids. CDR1 is MNHEY and CDR2 is SVGEGT in the germline V gene. CDR3 region: CASSERGANTGELFF. As DNA, the CDR3 is TGTGCCAGCAGCGAGCGGGGGGCCAACACCGGGGAGCTGTTTTTT.

The rearrangement links TRBV7-2 to TRBJ2-1, with TRBD2 matching 10 bases. CDR1 is SGHTA and CDR2 is FQGNSA in the germline V gene. V shed 6 bases and J 6 bases; nucleotides not matched to a gene: 8. The CDR3 has 15 amino acids. CDR3 region: CASSYTSGITNEQFF. CDR3 sequence (DNA): TGTGCCAGCAGTTACACTAGCGGGATTACCAATGAGCAGTTCTTC.

The V call is TRBV12-3 or TRBV12-4, the J call TRBJ2-1; D ambiguous. Trimming removed 3 bases at V and 10 bases at J, with 10 bases between. CDR3 length: 12 residues. The CDR3 loop reads CASSFLSKEQFF. CDR3 in DNA: TGTGCCAGCAGTTTCCTAAGTAAGGAGCAGTTCTTC.

This clonotype was picked up a small number of times. This sequence joins TRBV7-3 and TRBJ2-7, with D possibly TRBD1 on 6 matching bases. The CDR3 runs 15 residues. The germline gives CDR1 SGHTA, CDR2 FQGTGA. V dropped 0 bases and J dropped 5 bases, with 14 bases sitting between them. This chain's CDR3 is CASSLTRRNRDEQYF. The CDR3, as DNA: TGTGCCAGCAGCTTAACGCGCCGTAACAGGGACGAGCAGTACTTC.

In its sample, this clonotype was seen many times. The chain combines TRBV11-2 with TRBJ2-5; D ambiguous. The V and J ends lost 1 base and 0 bases respectively, with 9 bases between them. The length of the CDR3 is 15 residues. Germline V gene lookup returns CDR1 SGHAT and CDR2 FQNNGV. Here the CDR3 reads CASSLAAADQETQYF. DNA of the CDR3: TGTGCCAGCAGCTTAGCGGCAGCAGACCAAGAGACCCAGTACTTC. Filled out from reference TRBV11-2 and TRBJ2-5, the complete variable domain reads EAGVAQSPRYKIIEKRQSVAFWCNPISGHATLYWYQQILGQGPKLLIQFQNNGVVDDSQLPKDRFSAERLKGVDSTLKIQPAKLEDSAVYLCASSLAAADQETQYFGPGTRLLVL.

This clonotype was counted between two and nine times. The genes are TRBV7-9 and TRBJ1-6; no clear D. Germline CDR1 is SEHNR and CDR2 is FQNEAQ (reference sequence). The length of the CDR3 is 14 residues. V was trimmed by 5 bases and J by 4 bases, leaving 9 bases between them. The CDR3 is CASSGPGYNSPLHF. Written as DNA, the CDR3 is TGTGCCAGCAGCGGTCCGGGGTATAATTCACCCCTCCACTTT.

This clonotype has more than one count but fewer than ten. The chain has TRBV30 and TRBJ2-3; TRBD2 is a possible D gene (5 bases). Germline lookup yields CDR1 GTSNPN and CDR2 SVGIG (reference sequence). Trimming shortened V by 0 bases and J by 4 bases, and 11 bases separated the two germline ends. The CDR3 loop spans 14 amino acids. The CDR3 DNA reads as TGTGCCTGGAGTGTAGCGCTGGGAGCAGATACGCAGTATTTT. This sequence encodes CAWSVALGADTQYF. Using reference TRBV30 and TRBJ2-3 for the parts outside the CDR3, the full variable domain is SQTIHQWPATLVQPVGSPLSLECTVEGTSNPNLYWYRQAAGRGLQLLFYSVGIGQISSEVPQNLSASRPQDRQFILSSKKLLLSDSGFYLCAWSVALGADTQYFGPGTRLTVL.

The rearrangement uses TRBV7-9 and TRBJ2-1, with 7 bases identical to TRBD1. With V trimmed by 1 base and J by 6 bases, 6 bases remained unmatched. Germline CDR1 is SEHNR and CDR2 is FQNEAQ (reference sequence). The CDR3 extends over 15 amino acids. The CDR3 DNA follows: TGTGCCAGCAGCTTAGTGCTAGGGGGCCTCAATGAGCAGTTCTTC. Its protein product is CASSLVLGGLNEQFF.

V usage is TRBV2 and J usage is TRBJ2-7, with 15 bases identical to TRBD2. V shed 7 bases and J 9 bases; nucleotides not matched to a gene: 7. The CDR3 contains 14 residues. Germline V gives CDR1 SNHLY, CDR2 FYNNEI. The CDR3 protein is CASNPRTSGGGQYF. The DNA for the CDR3 is TGTGCCAGCAACCCTAGGACTAGCGGGGGGGGGCAGTACTTC.

This clonotype was found a few times. The genes are TRBV5-1 and TRBJ1-1; no reliable D call. The ends were cut back, 2 bases at V and 4 bases at J, with 12 bases in the middle. CDR3 length: 14 residues. Germline lookup yields CDR1 SGHRS and CDR2 YFSETQ. The DNA of the CDR3 is TGCGCCAGCAGCTTTGTGGGAAGTAGCACTGAAGCTTTCTTT. It specifies CASSFVGSSTEAFF.

This clonotype was seen many times. This chain connects TRBV7-2 to TRBJ2-2, with D possibly TRBD1 on 6 matching bases. This CDR3 is built from 14 residues. V lost 3 bases and J lost 7, with 12 bases in between. The germline V gene has CDR1 SGHTA and CDR2 FQGNSA. CDR3 DNA: TGTGCCAGCAGCTTCCAGGGGAGTGACGGGGAGCTGTTTTTT. Translated, it gives CASSFQGSDGELFF.